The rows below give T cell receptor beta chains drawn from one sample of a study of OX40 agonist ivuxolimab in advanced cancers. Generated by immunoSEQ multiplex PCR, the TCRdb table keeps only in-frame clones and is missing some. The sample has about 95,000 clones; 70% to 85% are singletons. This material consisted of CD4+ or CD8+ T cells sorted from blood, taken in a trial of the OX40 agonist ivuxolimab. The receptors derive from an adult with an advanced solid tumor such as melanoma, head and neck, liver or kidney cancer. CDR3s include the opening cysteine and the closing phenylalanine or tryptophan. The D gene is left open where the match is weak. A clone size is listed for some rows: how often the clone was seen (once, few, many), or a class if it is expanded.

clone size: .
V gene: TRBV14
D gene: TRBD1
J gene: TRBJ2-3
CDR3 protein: CASRGGFRWDTQYF
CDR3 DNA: TGTGCCAGCAGAGGGGGCTTTCGTTGGGATACGCAGTATTTT

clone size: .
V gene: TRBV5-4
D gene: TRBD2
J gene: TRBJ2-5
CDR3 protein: CASSLIGRGGSETQYF
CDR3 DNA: TGTGCCAGCAGCTTGATAGGGCGGGGGGGGTCAGAGACCCAGTACTTC

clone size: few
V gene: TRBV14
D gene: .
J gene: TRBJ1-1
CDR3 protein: CASSHQGVNTEAFF
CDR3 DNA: TGTGCCAGCAGCCATCAGGGCGTAAACACTGAAGCTTTCTTT

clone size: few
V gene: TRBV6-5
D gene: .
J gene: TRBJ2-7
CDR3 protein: CASSFTSSYEQYF
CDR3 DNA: TGTGCCAGCAGTTTTACTAGTTCCTACGAGCAGTACTTC

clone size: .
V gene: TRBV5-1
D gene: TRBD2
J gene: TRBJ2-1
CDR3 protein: CASSSHSGSSYNEQFF
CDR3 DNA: TGCGCCAGCAGCTCGCATAGCGGGAGCAGTTACAATGAGCAGTTCTTC

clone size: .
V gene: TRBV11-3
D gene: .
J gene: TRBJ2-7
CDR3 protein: CASSSGDHEQYF
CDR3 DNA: TGTGCCAGCAGTTCAGGGGACCACGAGCAGTACTTC

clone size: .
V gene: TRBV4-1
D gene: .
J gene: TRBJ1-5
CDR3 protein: CASSPNQLLIAISPQHF
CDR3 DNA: TGCGCCAGCAGCCCAAACCAACTGTTGATAGCAATCAGCCCCCAGCATTTT

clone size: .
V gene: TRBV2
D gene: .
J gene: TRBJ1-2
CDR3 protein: CARMGFGGYTF
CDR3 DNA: TGTGCCAGAATGGGTTTTGGGGGCTACACCTTC

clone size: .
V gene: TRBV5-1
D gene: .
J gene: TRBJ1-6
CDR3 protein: CASSLAGRSPLHF
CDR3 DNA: TGCGCCAGCAGCTTGGCCGGACGGTCACCCCTCCACTTT

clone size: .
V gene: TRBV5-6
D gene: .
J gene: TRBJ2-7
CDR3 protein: CASSLLGAGEQYF
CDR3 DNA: TGTGCCAGCAGCTTGCTGGGGGCTGGGGAGCAGTACTTC

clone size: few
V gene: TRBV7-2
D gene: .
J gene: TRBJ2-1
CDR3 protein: CASSLGGGVVFF
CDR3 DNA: TGTGCCAGCAGCTTAGGAGGGGGAGTTGTGTTCTTC

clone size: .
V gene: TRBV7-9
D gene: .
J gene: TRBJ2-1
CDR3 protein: CASSHLVNEQFF
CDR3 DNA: TGTGCCAGCAGCCATTTGGTCAATGAGCAGTTCTTC

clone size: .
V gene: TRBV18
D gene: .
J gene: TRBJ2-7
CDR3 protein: CASSPGGGPEQYF
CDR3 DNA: TGTGCCAGCTCACCAGGGGGCGGTCCCGAGCAGTACTTC

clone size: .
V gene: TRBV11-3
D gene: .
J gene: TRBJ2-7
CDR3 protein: CASSPRVGGYEQYF
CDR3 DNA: TGTGCCAGCAGCCCACGCGTGGGGGGCTACGAGCAGTACTTC

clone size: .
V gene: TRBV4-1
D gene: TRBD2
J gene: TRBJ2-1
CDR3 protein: CASSQEQGLAGLDEQFF
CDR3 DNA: TGCGCCAGCAGCCAAGAGCAGGGGCTAGCGGGACTGGATGAGCAGTTCTTC

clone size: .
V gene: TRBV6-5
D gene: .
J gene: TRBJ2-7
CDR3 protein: CASSYRHEQYF
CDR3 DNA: TGTGCCAGCAGTTACCGGCACGAGCAGTACTTC

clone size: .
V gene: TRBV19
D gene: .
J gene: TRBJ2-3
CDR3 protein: CASEGRGGGITDTQYF
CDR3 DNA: TGTGCCAGCGAAGGAAGGGGGGGAGGGATCACAGATACGCAGTATTTT

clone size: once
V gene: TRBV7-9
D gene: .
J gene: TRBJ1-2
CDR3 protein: CASSLVSEVNYGYTF
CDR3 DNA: TGTGCCAGCAGCTTAGTTTCTGAAGTTAACTATGGCTACACCTTC

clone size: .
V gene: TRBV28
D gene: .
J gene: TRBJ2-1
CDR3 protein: CASSSPGTNNEQFF
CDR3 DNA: TGTGCCAGCAGCTCACCCGGGACCAACAATGAGCAGTTCTTC